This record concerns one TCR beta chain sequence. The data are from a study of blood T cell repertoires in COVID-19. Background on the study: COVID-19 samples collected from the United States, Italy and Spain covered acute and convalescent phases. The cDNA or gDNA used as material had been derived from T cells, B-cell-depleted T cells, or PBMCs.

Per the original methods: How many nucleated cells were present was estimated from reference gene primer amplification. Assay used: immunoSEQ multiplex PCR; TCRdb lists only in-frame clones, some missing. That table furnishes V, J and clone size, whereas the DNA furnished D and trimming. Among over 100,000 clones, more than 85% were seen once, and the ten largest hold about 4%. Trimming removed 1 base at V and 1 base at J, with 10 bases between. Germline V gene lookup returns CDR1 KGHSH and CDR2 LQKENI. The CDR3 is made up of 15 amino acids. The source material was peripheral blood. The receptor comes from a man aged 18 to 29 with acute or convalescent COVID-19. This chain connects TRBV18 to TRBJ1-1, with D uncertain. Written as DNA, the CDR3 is TGTGCCAGCTCACCACAGACGGCGGGGAACACTGAAGCTTTCTTT. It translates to CASSPQTAGNTEAFF.